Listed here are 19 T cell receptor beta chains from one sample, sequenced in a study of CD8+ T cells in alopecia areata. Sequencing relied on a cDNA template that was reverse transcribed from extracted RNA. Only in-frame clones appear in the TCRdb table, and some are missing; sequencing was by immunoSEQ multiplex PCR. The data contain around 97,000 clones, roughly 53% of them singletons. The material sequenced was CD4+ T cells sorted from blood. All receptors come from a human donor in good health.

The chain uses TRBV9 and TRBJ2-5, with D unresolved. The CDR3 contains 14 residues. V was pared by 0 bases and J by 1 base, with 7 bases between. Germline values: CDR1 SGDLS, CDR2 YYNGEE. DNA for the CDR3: TGTGCCAGCAGCGTAGGGGCAGTCCAAGAGACCCAGTACTTC. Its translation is CASSVGAVQETQYF.

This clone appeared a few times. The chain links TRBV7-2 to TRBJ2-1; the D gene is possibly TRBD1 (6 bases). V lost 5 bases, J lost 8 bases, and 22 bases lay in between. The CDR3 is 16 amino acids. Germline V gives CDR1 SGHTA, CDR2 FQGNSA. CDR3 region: CASSLGPGAGQDEQFF. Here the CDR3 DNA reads TGTGCCAGCAGCCTCGGACCAGGGGCGGGTCAGGATGAGCAGTTCTTC.

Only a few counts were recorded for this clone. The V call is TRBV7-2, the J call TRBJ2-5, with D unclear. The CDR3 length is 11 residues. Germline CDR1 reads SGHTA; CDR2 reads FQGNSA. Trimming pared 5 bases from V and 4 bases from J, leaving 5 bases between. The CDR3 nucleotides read TGTGCCAGCAGCCCTGCAGAGACCCAGTACTTC. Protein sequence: CASSPAETQYF.

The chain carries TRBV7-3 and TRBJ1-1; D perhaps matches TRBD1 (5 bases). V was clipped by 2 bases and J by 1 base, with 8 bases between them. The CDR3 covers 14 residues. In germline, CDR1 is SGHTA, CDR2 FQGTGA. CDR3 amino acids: CASSLDRQNTEAFF. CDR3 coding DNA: TGTGCCAGCAGCTTAGACAGACAGAACACTGAAGCTTTCTTT.

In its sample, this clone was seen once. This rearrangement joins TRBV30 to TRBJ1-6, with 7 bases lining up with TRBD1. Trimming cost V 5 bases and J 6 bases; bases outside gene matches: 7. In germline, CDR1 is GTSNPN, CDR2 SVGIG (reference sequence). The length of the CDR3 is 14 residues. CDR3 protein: CAWGPGQANSPLHF. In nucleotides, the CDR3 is TGTGCCTGGGGACCCGGACAGGCTAATTCACCCCTCCACTTT.

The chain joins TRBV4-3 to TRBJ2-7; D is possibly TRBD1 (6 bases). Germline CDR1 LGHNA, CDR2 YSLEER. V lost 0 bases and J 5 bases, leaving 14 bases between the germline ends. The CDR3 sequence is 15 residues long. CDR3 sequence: CASSQDRVQGHEQYF. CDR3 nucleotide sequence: TGCGCCAGCAGCCAAGATAGGGTACAGGGCCACGAGCAGTACTTC.

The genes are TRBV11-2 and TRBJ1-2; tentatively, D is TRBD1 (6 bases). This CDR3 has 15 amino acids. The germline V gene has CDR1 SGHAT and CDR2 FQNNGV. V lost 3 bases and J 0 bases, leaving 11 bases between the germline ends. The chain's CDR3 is CASSFHRETNYGYTF. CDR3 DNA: TGTGCCAGCAGCTTCCACAGGGAAACTAACTATGGCTACACCTTC.

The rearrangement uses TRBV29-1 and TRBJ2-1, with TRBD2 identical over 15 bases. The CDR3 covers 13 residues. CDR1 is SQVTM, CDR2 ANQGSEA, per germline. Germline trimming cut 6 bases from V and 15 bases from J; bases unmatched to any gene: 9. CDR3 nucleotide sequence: TGCAGCGTCAAGGGACTAGCGGGGGGCCCGGGGTTCTTC. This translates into CSVKGLAGGPGFF.

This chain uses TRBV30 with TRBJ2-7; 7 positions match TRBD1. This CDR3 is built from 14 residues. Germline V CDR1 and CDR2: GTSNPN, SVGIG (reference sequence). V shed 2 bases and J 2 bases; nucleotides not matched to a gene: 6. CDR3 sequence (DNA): TGTGCCTGGAGTCGACGACAGGGCGCCTACGAGCAGTACTTC. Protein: CAWSRRQGAYEQYF.

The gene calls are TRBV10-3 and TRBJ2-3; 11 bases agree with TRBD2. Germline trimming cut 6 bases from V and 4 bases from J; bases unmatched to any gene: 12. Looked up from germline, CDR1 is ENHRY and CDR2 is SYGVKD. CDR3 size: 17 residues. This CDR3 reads CAIRKGAGLAGPDTQYF. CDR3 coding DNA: TGTGCCATCAGGAAGGGGGCCGGACTAGCGGGCCCAGATACGCAGTATTTT.

The CDR3 DNA sequence: TGTGCCAGCAGCACAGAACAGGCAGCTCAGTATTTT. Translated, it gives CASSTEQAAQYF. The chain uses TRBV7-9 and TRBJ2-3; a weak D match, TRBD1 (5 bases). The germline CDR1 and CDR2 sequences are SEHNR and FQNEAQ (reference sequence). V shed 5 bases and J shed 12 bases, with 15 bases lying between them. The CDR3 runs to 12 residues.

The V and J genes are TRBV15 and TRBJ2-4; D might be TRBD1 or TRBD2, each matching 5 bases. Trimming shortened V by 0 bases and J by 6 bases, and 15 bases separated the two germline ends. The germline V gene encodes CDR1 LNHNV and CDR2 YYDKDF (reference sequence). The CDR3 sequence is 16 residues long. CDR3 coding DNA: TGTGCCACCAGCAGAGATCCGCCCGGGGCGAGAAACATTCAGTACTTC. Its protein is CATSRDPPGARNIQYF.

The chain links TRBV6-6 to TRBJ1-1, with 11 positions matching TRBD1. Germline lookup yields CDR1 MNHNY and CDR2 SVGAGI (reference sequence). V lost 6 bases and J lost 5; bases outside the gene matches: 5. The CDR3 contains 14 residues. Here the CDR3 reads CASRRDRGATEAFF. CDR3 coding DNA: TGTGCCAGCAGAAGGGACAGGGGGGCAACTGAAGCTTTCTTT.

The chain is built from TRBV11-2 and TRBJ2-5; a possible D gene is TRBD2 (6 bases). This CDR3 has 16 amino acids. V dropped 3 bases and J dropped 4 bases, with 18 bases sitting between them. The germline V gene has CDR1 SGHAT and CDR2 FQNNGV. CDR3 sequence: CASSFIGGSSGETQYF. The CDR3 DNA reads TGTGCCAGCAGCTTTATCGGCGGCAGTAGCGGAGAGACCCAGTACTTC.

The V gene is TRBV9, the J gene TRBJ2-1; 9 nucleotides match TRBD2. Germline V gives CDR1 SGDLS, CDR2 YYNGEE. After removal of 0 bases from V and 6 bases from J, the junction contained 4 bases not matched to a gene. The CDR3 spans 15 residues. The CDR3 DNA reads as TGTGCCAGCAGCGTAGTAGCGGGGGCGGTCAATGAGCAGTTCTTC. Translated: CASSVVAGAVNEQFF.

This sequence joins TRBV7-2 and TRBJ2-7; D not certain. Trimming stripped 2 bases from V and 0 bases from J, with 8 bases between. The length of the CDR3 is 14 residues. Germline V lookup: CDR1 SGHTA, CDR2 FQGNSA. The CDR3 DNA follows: TGTGCCAGCAGCTTACTCGGTAGCTCCTACGAGCAGTACTTC. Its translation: CASSLLGSSYEQYF.

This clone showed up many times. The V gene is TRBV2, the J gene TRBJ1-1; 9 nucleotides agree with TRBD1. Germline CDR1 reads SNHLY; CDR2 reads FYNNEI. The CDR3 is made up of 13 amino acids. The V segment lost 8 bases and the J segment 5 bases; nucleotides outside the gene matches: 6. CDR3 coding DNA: TGTGCCAGCGGGGGACAGGGAGAGACTGAAGCTTTCTTT. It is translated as CASGGQGETEAFF. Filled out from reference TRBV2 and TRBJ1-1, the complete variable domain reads EPEVTQTPSHQVTQMGQEVILRCVPISNHLYFYWYRQILGQKVEFLVSFYNNEISEKSEIFDDQFSVERPDGSNFTLKIRSTKLEDSAMYFCASGGQGETEAFFGQGTRLTVV.

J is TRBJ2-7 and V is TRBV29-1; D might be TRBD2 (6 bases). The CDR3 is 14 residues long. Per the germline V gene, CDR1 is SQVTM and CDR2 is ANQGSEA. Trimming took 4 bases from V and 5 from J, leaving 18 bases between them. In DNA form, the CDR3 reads TGCAGCGTTGTCTTGCAGGGAGGAGATCACGAGCAGTACTTC. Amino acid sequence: CSVVLQGGDHEQYF.

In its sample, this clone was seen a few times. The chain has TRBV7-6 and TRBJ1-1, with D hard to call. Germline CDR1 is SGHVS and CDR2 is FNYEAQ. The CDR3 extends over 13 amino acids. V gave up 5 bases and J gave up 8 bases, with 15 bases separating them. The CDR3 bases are TGTGCCAGCAGCCTCCGACACGATTCAGAAGCTTTCTTT. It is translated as CASSLRHDSEAFF.